This T cell receptor beta chain was retrieved from a study of CD8 T cells in ankylosing spondylitis. Study conclusions and caveats: Seven or eight highly homologous variants formed a TCR beta motif that appeared characteristic of ankylosing spondylitis blood. Within matched ankylosing spondylitis synovial fluid, disease-linked clones were reportedly significantly enriched.

Making use of molecular barcodes, quantitative 5'-RACE generated TCR beta libraries. TCRdb reprocessed the 5' RACE reads via MiXCR and lists one record per CDR3 protein. The sample shows around 300,000 distinct CDR3 sequences, roughly 14% of them seen only once. Ten or more counts support this clonotype. Its antigen is undetermined. The sequence was collected from a male donor with ankylosing spondylitis or in good health (not recorded which). The specimen was blood, either unsorted or a sorted T cell fraction (not recorded which).

The chain's CDR3 is CASSFEPEGGAKNIQYF. CDR3 bases: TGCGCCAGCAGCTTTGAGCCGGAGGGGGGAGCCAAAAACATTCAGTACTTC. The J gene is TRBJ2-4, the V gene TRBV5-1; the D call may be TRBD1 or TRBD2 (6 bases each). Germline CDR1 SGHRS, CDR2 YFSETQ. CDR3 length equals 17 residues. Trimming removed 2 bases at V and 0 bases at J, with 15 bases between.